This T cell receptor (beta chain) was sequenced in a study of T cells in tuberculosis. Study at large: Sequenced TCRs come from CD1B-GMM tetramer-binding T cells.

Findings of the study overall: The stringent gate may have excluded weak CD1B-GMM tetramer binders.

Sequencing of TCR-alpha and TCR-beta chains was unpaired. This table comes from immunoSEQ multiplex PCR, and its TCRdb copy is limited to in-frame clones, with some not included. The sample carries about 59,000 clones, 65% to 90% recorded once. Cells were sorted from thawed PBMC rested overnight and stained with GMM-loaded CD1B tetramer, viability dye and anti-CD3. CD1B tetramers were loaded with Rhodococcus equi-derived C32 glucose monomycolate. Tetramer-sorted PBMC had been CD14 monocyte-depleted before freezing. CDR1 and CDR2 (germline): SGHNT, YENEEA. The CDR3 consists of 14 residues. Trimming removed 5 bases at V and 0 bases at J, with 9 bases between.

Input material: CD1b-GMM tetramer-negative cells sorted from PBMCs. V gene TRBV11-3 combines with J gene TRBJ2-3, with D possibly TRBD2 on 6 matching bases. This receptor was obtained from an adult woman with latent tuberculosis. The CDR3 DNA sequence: TGTGCCAGCAGCCTCGGGACTAGCACAGATACGCAGTATTTT. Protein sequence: CASSLGTSTDTQYF.